The 32 T cell receptor beta chains in this list originate from one sample, sequenced in a study of blood T cell repertoires in COVID-19. Profiling relied on immunoSEQ multiplex PCR, and the TCRdb table lists in-frame clones only, not all of them. This table has about 130,000 clones, roughly 86% appearing once. Sequencing used peripheral blood. All receptors derive from a human donor in a cohort sampled during active COVID-19.

Details on this clone: This sample also contains other DNA sequences that code for the same CDR3. The chain has TRBV5-6 and TRBJ2-7, with 7 bases that match TRBD2. Trimming removed 5 bases from V and 2 bases from J; junction bases left unmatched: 1. The germline CDR1 and CDR2 sequences are SGHDT and YYEEEE. The CDR3 is 12 amino acids. CDR3 protein: CASRAGAYEQYF. CDR3 bases: TGTGCCAGCAGGGCGGGAGCCTACGAGCAGTACTTC.

J is TRBJ1-4 and V is TRBV9, with D uncertain. The CDR3 contains 13 residues. The V end was cut by 3 bases, the J end by 8 bases, with 11 bases between. Per germline, CDR1 SGDLS and CDR2 YYNGEE. DNA for the CDR3: TGTGCCAGCAGCGGAGGGCAATTAGAAAAACTGTTTTTT. Its translation: CASSGGQLEKLFF.

This chain joins TRBV7-2 and TRBJ2-7, with 7 positions matching TRBD2. This CDR3 is built from 16 residues. With 5 bases clipped from V and 0 bases from J, the junction kept 10 bases outside the gene matches. Looked up from germline, CDR1 is SGHTA and CDR2 is FQGNSA. DNA of the CDR3: TGTGCCAGCAGCATCAGGACGGGGGGAAGCTCCTACGAGCAGTACTTC. Protein product: CASSIRTGGSSYEQYF.

This clone was detected only once. The V and J genes are TRBV19 and TRBJ1-5; 10 nucleotides align to TRBD1. The V gene end was trimmed by 6 bases and the J gene end by 5 bases; junction bases not matched to a gene: 10. The germline CDR1 and CDR2 sequences are LNHDA and SQIVND (reference sequence). The CDR3 runs 16 residues. In DNA, the CDR3 is TGTGCCAGTAGGGACAGGGGGAGAGGTTTAGATCAGCCCCAGCATTTT. Amino acids: CASRDRGRGLDQPQHF.

The rearrangement joins TRBV28 to TRBJ1-6; possible D gene TRBD1, 5 bases. The CDR3 length is 15 residues. Germline loops: CDR1 MDHEN, CDR2 SYDVKM. With 7 bases removed from V and 7 bases from J, the gap between germline ends came to 17 bases. CDR3 nucleotide sequence: TGTGCCAGCATAGGGCAGGGATCGTTCAATTCACCCCTCCACTTT. Translation: CASIGQGSFNSPLHF.

This clone was counted between two and nine times. This sequence joins TRBV19 and TRBJ1-3; D not certain. The CDR3 is 15 residues long. V lost 3 bases, J lost 0 bases, and 9 bases lay in between. Germline CDR1 LNHDA, CDR2 SQIVND (reference sequence). In nucleotides, the CDR3 is TGTGCCAGTAGTATTTACCGTAGCTCTGGAAACACCATATATTTT. Translating it yields CASSIYRSSGNTIYF.

The rearrangement joins TRBV12-5 to TRBJ2-6; 9 bases line up with TRBD1. The V and J ends lost 1 base and 4 bases, in that order; junction bases with no gene match: 2. The CDR3 runs 16 residues. The germline V gene encodes CDR1 LGHNT and CDR2 FRNRAP. In DNA, the CDR3 is TGTGCTAGTGGTTTGGACAGGGGGCCAGGGGCCAACGTCCTGACTTTC. Its translation is CASGLDRGPGANVLTF.

The DNA for the CDR3 is TGTGCCAGCAGCCCAGACAGACCGGGGGGCTATGGCTACACCTTC. Protein: CASSPDRPGGYGYTF. The chain uses TRBV7-8 and TRBJ1-2, with D possibly matching TRBD1 (5 bases). CDR3 size: 15 residues. V lost 5 bases, J lost 4 bases, and 17 bases lay in between. CDR1 and CDR2 (germline): SGHVS, FQNEAQ.

The chain recombines TRBV18 with TRBJ2-7, with D possibly matching TRBD2 (6 bases). The CDR3 contains 15 residues. Trimming removed 1 base at V and 4 bases at J, with 14 bases between. Germline V gene lookup returns CDR1 KGHSH and CDR2 LQKENI. The CDR3 DNA reads TGTGCCAGCTCACCACTGGGCGGGGTCGAATACGAGCAGTACTTC. Amino acid sequence: CASSPLGGVEYEQYF.

The genes are TRBV7-2 and TRBJ2-7, with 9 positions matching TRBD2. The V and J ends lost 3 bases and 3 bases, in that order; junction bases with no gene match: 0. Looked up from germline, CDR1 is SGHTA and CDR2 is FQGNSA. The CDR3 runs to 13 residues. CDR3 DNA sequence: TGTGCCAGCAGCTTTAGCGGGAGCTACGAGCAGTACTTC. This gives the protein CASSFSGSYEQYF.

The genes are TRBV12-3 or TRBV12-4 and TRBJ1-5; D not certain. The germline V and J ends were trimmed by 7 bases and 7 bases, with 14 bases remaining between them. The CDR3 is made up of 13 amino acids. The CDR3 bases are TGTGCCAGCAAGTTCTCGACGGGGCAGCCCCAGCATTTT. Amino acids: CASKFSTGQPQHF.

V usage is TRBV7-2 and J usage is TRBJ2-3; 15 bases line up with TRBD2. From germline, CDR1 is SGHTA and CDR2 FQGNSA. The CDR3 runs 14 residues. Trimming took 5 bases from V and 6 from J; bases not matched to a gene: 0. The CDR3 bases are TGTGCCAGCAGCGGGACTAGCGGGGGGGATACGCAGTATTTT. Translation gives CASSGTSGGDTQYF.

The chain recombines TRBV6-4 with TRBJ1-2; TRBD1 might be the D (6 bases). The CDR3 runs to 15 residues. The germline CDR1 and CDR2 sequences are MRHNA and SNTAGT. The V gene lost 8 bases and the J gene lost 1 base, with 17 bases spanning the gap. CDR3 in DNA: TGTGCCAGCGCACCGGGACACTCGAGTAACTATGGCTACACCTTC. Protein product: CASAPGHSSNYGYTF.

This clone was seen just once. V gene TRBV27 combines with J gene TRBJ2-3; 8 bases match TRBD2. V shed 1 base and J 6 bases; nucleotides not matched to a gene: 12. Germline V gene sequence: CDR1 MNHEY, CDR2 SMNVEV (reference sequence). The CDR3 runs to 17 residues. The CDR3 region is CASSLFSRGGRRDTQYF. CDR3 DNA sequence: TGTGCCAGCAGTTTATTCTCCCGGGGCGGGAGGAGGGATACGCAGTATTTT.

V and J are TRBV9 and TRBJ1-1; TRBD1 might be the D (6 bases). Germline V CDR1 and CDR2: SGDLS, YYNGEE. V gave up 3 bases and J gave up 0 bases, with 12 bases separating them. CDR3 length equals 15 residues. For the CDR3, the DNA is TGTGCCAGCAGCGCAGGGGACGGATTGAACACTGAAGCTTTCTTT. Its protein is CASSAGDGLNTEAFF.

V and J are TRBV10-1 and TRBJ1-4, with 7 bases matching TRBD1. With 0 bases clipped from V and 8 bases from J, the junction kept 6 bases outside the gene matches. Germline values: CDR1 WNHNN, CDR2 SYGVQD (reference sequence). The CDR3 spans 15 residues. The CDR3 reads CASSESGDRKEKLFF. CDR3 nucleotide sequence: TGCGCCAGCAGTGAGTCGGGGGACAGAAAGGAAAAACTGTTTTTT.

CDR3 loop: CASSPGATSGINEQFF. CDR3 coding DNA: TGTGCCAGCAGCCCAGGGGCGACTAGCGGGATAAATGAGCAGTTCTTC. The chain links TRBV3-1 (or the pseudogene TRBV3-2) to TRBJ2-1; 11 positions match TRBD2. This CDR3 contains 16 residues. The germline V gene has CDR1 LGHDT and CDR2 YNNKEL (reference sequence). Trimming removed 4 bases from V and 7 bases from J; junction bases left unmatched: 9.

The chain links TRBV7-9 to TRBJ1-3; 9 bases agree with TRBD1. Germline CDR1 and CDR2: SEHNR and FQNEAQ (reference sequence). V was pared by 4 bases and J by 2 bases, with 3 bases of the junction left unmatched. The CDR3 runs to 15 residues. The CDR3 protein is CASSSQGAAGNTIYF. CDR3 nucleotides: TGTGCCAGCAGCTCACAGGGGGCGGCTGGAAACACCATATATTTT.

This chain joins TRBV3-1 (or the pseudogene TRBV3-2) and TRBJ2-2; 9 nucleotides align to TRBD1. V lost 4 bases, J lost 5 bases, and 8 bases stayed unmatched. The germline V gene has CDR1 LGHDT and CDR2 YNNKEL (reference sequence). The CDR3 consists of 16 residues. CDR3 loop: CASSLGPTGGTGELFF. The DNA of the CDR3 is TGTGCCAGCAGCCTCGGTCCGACAGGGGGGACCGGGGAGCTGTTTTTT.

The genes are TRBV30 and TRBJ2-2, with TRBD2 as a possible D gene (6 bases). CDR3 size: 14 residues. Germline lookup yields CDR1 GTSNPN and CDR2 SVGIG (reference sequence). The germline V and J ends were trimmed by 4 bases and 3 bases, with 12 bases remaining between them. CDR3 sequence: CAWKGGIYTGELFF. CDR3 coding DNA: TGTGCCTGGAAAGGCGGGATCTACACCGGGGAGCTGTTTTTT.

The chain recombines TRBV13 with TRBJ2-3; TRBD2 matches 11 bases. The CDR3 is 16 amino acids. Germline assignment: CDR1 PRHDT and CDR2 FYEKMQ (reference sequence). V gave up 4 bases and J gave up 0 bases; unmatched junction bases: 3. The CDR3 spells CASSSLAGGSTDTQYF. CDR3 DNA sequence: TGTGCCAGCAGCTCGCTAGCGGGAGGTAGCACAGATACGCAGTATTTT.

The V call is TRBV6-5, the J call TRBJ1-1; 7 nucleotides match TRBD1. With V trimmed by 6 bases and J by 4 bases, 2 bases remained unmatched. Looked up from germline, CDR1 is MNHEY and CDR2 is SVGAGI. CDR3 size: 12 residues. As DNA, the CDR3 is TGTGCCAGCAGCTCAGGGGGCACTGAAGCTTTCTTT. Its protein product is CASSSGGTEAFF.

This chain links TRBV25-1 with TRBJ2-2, with 10 bases fitting TRBD2. Germline lookup yields CDR1 MGHDK and CDR2 SYGVNS. This CDR3 has 14 amino acids. The trim removed 10 bases at V and 6 bases at J, leaving 8 bases unmatched. CDR3 nucleotides: TGTGCCACCCGACTAGCGGGCGGACCCGGGGAGCTGTTTTTT. Translated: CATRLAGGPGELFF.

The rearrangement links TRBV7-8 to TRBJ2-1; D might be TRBD2 (5 bases). This CDR3 has 15 amino acids. The V gene lost 5 bases and the J gene lost 8 bases, with 19 bases spanning the gap. The germline CDR1 and CDR2 sequences are SGHVS and FQNEAQ. CDR3 bases: TGTGCCAGCAGCCCCGGACTGGTTGGGAGCGATGAGCAGTTCTTC. Its protein product is CASSPGLVGSDEQFF.

The chain carries TRBV7-9 and TRBJ2-7; 9 bases are shared with TRBD2. From germline, CDR1 is SEHNR and CDR2 FQNEAQ (reference sequence). The CDR3 length is 13 residues. The V segment lost 4 bases and the J segment 6 bases; nucleotides outside the gene matches: 4. The CDR3 loop is CASSWGTSSEQYF. In DNA, the CDR3 is TGTGCCAGCAGCTGGGGGACTAGCAGCGAGCAGTACTTC.

This clone came up once. The V gene is TRBV9, the J gene TRBJ2-1; TRBD2 matches at 7 bases. The CDR3 runs to 16 residues. The J segment lost 9 bases and the V segment lost 3 bases, leaving 15 bases of the junction unmatched. Germline CDR1 reads SGDLS; CDR2 reads YYNGEE. The CDR3 is CASSETPTGGGGEQFF. CDR3 nucleotides: TGTGCCAGCAGCGAGACCCCTACGGGAGGCGGGGGTGAGCAGTTCTTC.

The rearrangement joins TRBV6-2 or TRBV6-3 to TRBJ1-2, with 8 bases matching TRBD1. This CDR3 is built from 15 residues. Unmatched junction bases numbered 10, after V lost 6 bases and J lost 4 bases. Germline CDR1 and CDR2: MNHEY and SVGEGT. The DNA of the CDR3 is TGTGCCAGCAGCCCTACTGGACAGGGCGGCTATGGCTACACCTTC. Protein product: CASSPTGQGGYGYTF.

The chain employs TRBV5-1 and TRBJ1-2, with D tentatively TRBD1 (5 bases). This CDR3 has 16 amino acids. Trimming left V 4 bases short and J 4 bases short, with 20 bases between. CDR1 SGHRS and CDR2 YFSETQ come from the germline V gene. CDR3 in amino acids: CASSPLTRGGTYGYTF. Here the CDR3 DNA reads TGCGCCAGCAGCCCTCTCACGCGCGGGGGGACCTATGGCTACACCTTC.

The chain carries TRBV4-1 and TRBJ2-7; D possibly corresponds to TRBD2 (5 bases). CDR1 and CDR2 from the germline V gene are MGHRA and YSYEKL. The CDR3 totals 15 residues. Between the trimmed V and J ends, which lost 2 bases and 1 base, there was a span of 12 bases. CDR3 in DNA: TGCGCCAGCAGCCAATTCCTGGACTCTTCCTACGAGCAGTACTTC. Protein product: CASSQFLDSSYEQYF.

This chain uses TRBV7-9 with TRBJ2-1, with 11 bases identical to TRBD2. CDR3 length: 16 amino acids. With 1 base clipped from V and 7 bases from J, the junction kept 6 bases outside the gene matches. Germline CDR1 is SEHNR and CDR2 is FQNEAQ (reference sequence). The CDR3 sequence: CASSLGPLAGVNEQFF. The CDR3 DNA follows: TGTGCCAGCAGCTTAGGCCCACTAGCGGGAGTTAATGAGCAGTTCTTC.

The chain uses TRBV30 and TRBJ2-2, with 7 bases fitting TRBD2. CDR3 length equals 14 residues. The J segment lost 1 base and the V segment lost 3 bases, leaving 2 bases of the junction unmatched. Germline V gene lookup returns CDR1 GTSNPN and CDR2 SVGIG (reference sequence). This CDR3 is CAWSRGRNTGELFF. Written as DNA, the CDR3 is TGTGCCTGGAGCCGCGGGAGGAACACCGGGGAGCTGTTTTTT.

The chain combines TRBV19 with TRBJ1-2, with D possibly TRBD1 on 5 matching bases. CDR3 length equals 13 residues. With 11 bases removed from V and 1 base from J, the gap between germline ends came to 14 bases. Per the germline V gene, CDR1 is LNHDA and CDR2 is SQIVND (reference sequence). The CDR3 DNA follows: TGTGCCTCCGGAGGGGCTAATAACTATGGCTACACCTTC. Amino acids: CASGGANNYGYTF.